The present T cell receptor beta chain was sequenced within a study of blood T cell repertoires in COVID-19. Overall study: Specimens from acute and convalescent COVID-19 originated in the United States, Italy and Spain. T cells, B-cell-depleted T cells, or PBMCs provided the cDNA or gDNA that served as material.

The protocol was immunoSEQ multiplex PCR, while the TCRdb copy is restricted to in-frame clones and leaves out a portion. The table lists roughly 70,000 clones, roughly 90% of them singletons, with approximately 1.5% in the top ten. This TCR derives from a man in his fifties with acute or convalescent COVID-19. Sequencing was done on a sample of peripheral blood.

The CDR3, as DNA: TGTGCCAGCAGACCGCACAGCGGGCGGACTGAAGCTTTCTTT. Its protein is CASRPHSGRTEAFF. The genes are TRBV28 and TRBJ1-1; D is undetermined. The CDR3 loop spans 14 amino acids. Trimming removed 6 bases at V and 5 bases at J, with 16 bases between. The V gene's germline CDR1 is MDHEN and CDR2 SYDVKM.